The rows below give T cell receptor beta chains drawn from one sample of a study of lymphopenia after photon versus proton radiotherapy. Clones were sequenced by immunoSEQ multiplex PCR, and TCRdb holds only the in-frame ones, with some missing. The table shows approximately 170,000 clones, with 70% to 90% occurring only once. Sequencing was performed on peripheral blood, taken from a patient treated with photon-based radiotherapy. These TCRs come from a man aged 45 to 65 with gastric cancer. The CDR3 runs from the conserved cysteine through the conserved F or W.

j_gene	v_gene	CDR3aa
TRBJ1-3	TRBV19	CASSPTGLGTGNTIYF
TRBJ2-4	TRBV6-5	CASSYVQAGIQYF
TRBJ2-1	TRBV21-1	CASSKGPTGHEQFF
TRBJ2-2	TRBV27	CASSLWQAGDEQELFF
TRBJ2-5	TRBV5-1	CASSFRTAGAGETQYF
TRBJ2-1	TRBV5-1	CASSLVAHVYEQFF
TRBJ1-2	TRBV27	CASSTTVGYGYTF
TRBJ1-4	TRBV19	CASSRGGNEKLFF
TRBJ1-5	TRBV6-5	CASSVGQGYNQPQHF
TRBJ2-5	TRBV18	CASSPDTQETQYF
TRBJ2-1	TRBV7-7	CASSRLATGEGQFF
TRBJ1-1	TRBV5-6	CASSLGGRNTEAFF